This T cell receptor beta chain derives from a study of shared clonotypes between healthy human individuals. V was trimmed by 1 base and J by 1 base, leaving 5 bases between them. This CDR3 is 13 amino acids long. CDR1 and CDR2 from the germline V gene are SGHAT and FQNNGV. Using immunoSEQ multiplex PCR, the repertoire was profiled, and TCRdb retains in-frame clones only, with some absent. The sample holds 450,000 to 600,000 clones, 79% seen once. The source material was PBMCs. The J gene is TRBJ2-7, the V gene TRBV11-2; D unresolved. This receptor was taken from a woman in her thirties or forties in good health. Some clones in this sample may be carry-over from other donors' samples. CDR3 region: CASSLVQSYEQYF. CDR3 DNA sequence: TGTGCCAGCAGCTTAGTTCAATCCTACGAGCAGTACTTC.